The 16 T cell receptor beta chains given below trace back to one sample, sequenced in a study of blood T cell repertoires in COVID-19. Repertoires were generated with immunoSEQ multiplex PCR, while TCRdb's copy carries only in-frame clones and drops some. Of 200,000 to 250,000 clones in the sample, around 90% were seen once. Sequences were obtained from peripheral blood. These receptors were collected from a man aged 25 to 40 with COVID-19, enrolled during active disease.

This clone appeared once. The genes are TRBV5-1 and TRBJ1-1; D is unresolved. CDR1 is SGHRS and CDR2 is YFSETQ in the germline V gene. Trimming cost V 4 bases and J 8 bases, with 21 bases left between them. CDR3 length equals 15 residues. In DNA, the CDR3 is TGCGCCAGCAGCGTAGGACGGACTGCAGGAGGGGAAGCTTTCTTT. Translating it yields CASSVGRTAGGEAFF.

This clone was seen only once. In DNA form, the CDR3 reads TGTGCCAGCAGCCCAAAGTCGGGTTCGGGGACTGAAGCTTTCTTT. Translation: CASSPKSGSGTEAFF. The rearrangement uses TRBV7-3 and TRBJ1-1; D call uncertain. Per germline, CDR1 SGHTA and CDR2 FQGTGA. CDR3 length equals 15 residues. V lost 5 bases and J lost 5, with 18 bases in between.

As to this clone: The same CDR3 is also encoded by other DNA sequences in this sample. The chain couples TRBV7-9 to TRBJ1-2, with 8 positions matching TRBD1. Germline lookup yields CDR1 SEHNR and CDR2 FQNEAQ (reference sequence). Trimming took 2 bases from V and 4 from J; bases not matched to a gene: 3. The CDR3 has 14 residues. DNA of the CDR3: TGTGCCAGCAGCTTACAGGGGGCGGGCTATGGCTACACCTTC. Protein sequence: CASSLQGAGYGYTF.

The chain is built from TRBV30 and TRBJ2-2; D is ambiguous. CDR1 is GTSNPN and CDR2 is SVGIG in the germline V gene (reference sequence). This CDR3 contains 13 residues. Deletions cut 1 base from V and 4 bases from J, with 7 bases between. In nucleotides, the CDR3 is TGTGCCTGGAGTGGGAGCCCCACCGGGGAGCTGTTTTTT. This sequence encodes CAWSGSPTGELFF. Complete variable domain (other parts from reference TRBV30 and TRBJ2-2): SQTIHQWPATLVQPVGSPLSLECTVEGTSNPNLYWYRQAAGRGLQLLFYSVGIGQISSEVPQNLSASRPQDRQFILSSKKLLLSDSGFYLCAWSGSPTGELFFGEGSRLTVL.

Details on this clone: One end of the junction is discordant with germline, which a read error may explain. V gene TRBV6-5 combines with J gene TRBJ1-1; possibly TRBD1 for D (6 bases). The CDR3 is 12 amino acids. Germline values: CDR1 MNHEY, CDR2 SVGAGI. The CDR3 reads CASRQGNAEAFF. The DNA for the CDR3 is TGTGCCAGCAGGCAGGGGAACGCTGAAGCTTTCTTT.

A few counts support this clone. The rearrangement joins TRBV18 to TRBJ1-2; D uncertain. CDR3 length: 14 amino acids. Germline CDR1 and CDR2: KGHSH and LQKENI. V was pared by 2 bases and J by 5 bases, with 12 bases between. The CDR3, as DNA: TGTGCCAGCTCACCATTAACAGAACAATATGGCTACACCTTC. Translated: CASSPLTEQYGYTF.

The chain links TRBV27 to TRBJ2-1, with 7 bases that match TRBD1. V lost 6 bases to trimming and J lost 6 bases; unmatched junction nucleotides: 11. The germline V gene has CDR1 MNHEY and CDR2 SMNVEV (reference sequence). The CDR3 spans 15 residues. The CDR3 DNA sequence: TGTGCCAGCAGCCCGAGACAGGGATATCCCAATGAGCAGTTCTTC. This codes for CASSPRQGYPNEQFF.

The chain uses TRBV28 and TRBJ1-3, with no clear D. From germline, CDR1 is MDHEN and CDR2 SYDVKM. The CDR3 length is 12 residues. Trimming took 6 bases from V and 3 from J, leaving 6 bases between them. CDR3 protein: CASSGDGNTIYF. In DNA form, the CDR3 reads TGTGCCAGCAGCGGGGATGGAAACACCATATATTTT.

The rearrangement links TRBV6-5 to TRBJ1-3; 7 bases are shared with TRBD1. With V trimmed by 2 bases and J by 2 bases, 6 bases remained unmatched. The CDR3 runs 16 residues. In germline, CDR1 is MNHEY, CDR2 SVGAGI. CDR3 sequence (DNA): TGTGCCAGCAGTTACACGCCCGGGACAGCTGGAAACACCATATATTTT. It encodes CASSYTPGTAGNTIYF.

The chain links TRBV10-3 to TRBJ2-5; D uncertain. Germline V gives CDR1 ENHRY, CDR2 SYGVKD. This CDR3 has 14 residues. Trimming cost V 8 bases and J 0 bases, with 13 bases left between them. The CDR3 protein is CAISARPDQETQYF. CDR3 nucleotide sequence: TGTGCCATCTCGGCCAGGCCCGACCAAGAGACCCAGTACTTC.

The chain uses TRBV6-5 and TRBJ2-1; possibly TRBD2 for D (5 bases). Germline-derived CDR1 and CDR2 are MNHEY and SVGAGI. CDR3 length: 13 amino acids. Trimming shortened V by 4 bases and J by 7 bases, and 11 bases separated the two germline ends. The CDR3 DNA is TGTGCCAGCAGTTTATTGTCGGGGAATGAGCAGTTCTTC. Encoded protein: CASSLLSGNEQFF.

This chain's CDR3 is CASSPVGQAYNSPLHF. In DNA form, the CDR3 reads TGTGCCAGCAGCCCCGTTGGACAGGCCTATAATTCACCCCTCCACTTT. The chain employs TRBV9 and TRBJ1-6, with 7 bases identical to TRBD1. In germline, CDR1 is SGDLS, CDR2 YYNGEE. This CDR3 has 16 amino acids. The J segment lost 2 bases and the V segment lost 4 bases, leaving 6 bases of the junction unmatched. The full variable domain, rest sourced from reference TRBV9 and TRBJ1-6, is DSGVTQTPKHLITATGQRVTLRCSPRSGDLSVYWYQQSLDQGLQFLIQYYNGEERAKGNILERFSAQQFPDLHSELNLSSLELGDSALYFCASSPVGQAYNSPLHFGNGTRLTVT.

This chain uses TRBV6-5 with TRBJ1-3, with TRBD1 as a possible D gene (5 bases). Germline CDR1 reads MNHEY; CDR2 reads SVGAGI. The V end was cut by 8 bases, the J end by 0 bases, with 11 bases between. CDR3 length: 14 amino acids. The CDR3 sequence is CASGVGGSGNTIYF. The CDR3 bases are TGTGCCAGCGGAGTGGGGGGCTCTGGAAACACCATATATTTT.

CDR3 in amino acids: CASSTAVSDTQYF. Here the CDR3 DNA reads TGTGCCAGCAGTACCGCAGTTTCAGATACGCAGTATTTT. J is TRBJ2-3 and V is TRBV7-3; D gene uncertain. The CDR3 length is 13 residues. Trimming removed 6 bases at V and 4 bases at J, with 11 bases between. The germline gives CDR1 SGHTA, CDR2 FQGTGA.

The chain couples TRBV19 to TRBJ1-2, with 8 positions matching TRBD1. The CDR3 sequence is 15 residues long. V was clipped by 6 bases and J by 2 bases; unmatched bases: 8. Looked up from germline, CDR1 is LNHDA and CDR2 is SQIVND (reference sequence). The CDR3 DNA follows: TGTGCCAGTAGCTCACCCCGGACAGGGAACTATGGCTACACCTTC. It encodes CASSSPRTGNYGYTF.

CDR3 DNA: TGCGCCAGCAGTGACGGTGACGGGGGAAACATTCAGTACTTC. This translates into CASSDGDGGNIQYF. The chain has TRBV10-1 and TRBJ2-4; the D gene is possibly TRBD2 (6 bases). Trimming cost V 3 bases and J 6 bases, with 12 bases left between them. Germline V CDR1 and CDR2: WNHNN, SYGVQD (reference sequence). The CDR3 is 14 amino acids.